Reported below is one T cell receptor beta chain. Its antigen is currently unknown. This entry belongs to a study of read filtering for tumor transcriptome and immune sequencing. Study-level points and caveats: Dropping single-read clonotypes raised IR-seq and RNA-seq shared-clonotype correlation. Single-read clonotypes: roughly 86% of IR-seq clonotypes (roughly 3.2% of reads), more than 70% of RNA-seq clonotypes (nearly 45% of reads).

The library was built from approximately 400 ng RNA with molecular barcoded adaptors for alpha/delta and beta/gamma chains. Via MiXCR, TCRdb re-called the reads, giving one row per CDR3 protein. Of around 550 distinct CDR3 sequences in the sample, under 65% were seen once. V was shortened by 3 bases and J by 4 bases, with 9 bases between the two germline ends. The CDR3 contains 13 residues. J is TRBJ1-2 and V is TRBV12-3 or TRBV12-4, with D uncertain. The source is a donor over 35 with multiple myeloma. This table probably holds off-target reads from a library built for another chain. The sequenced material came from a population of CD138-negative cells sorted from bone marrow. DNA of the CDR3: TGTGCCAGCAGTTTTTCGGGGAGCTATGGCTACACCTTC. This sequence encodes CASSFSGSYGYTF.